Described below is a single T cell receptor beta chain sequence and its context. CDR1 is SGHTA and CDR2 is FQGNSA in the germline V gene. V lost 1 base, J lost 5 bases, and 8 bases lay in between. The CDR3 spans 13 residues. Sequencing was performed with immunoSEQ multiplex PCR; in TCRdb, only in-frame clones are kept and a portion is missing. The repertoire holds over 100,000 clones, with approximately 90% as singletons. This specimen belongs to a study of blood T cell repertoires in COVID-19. Study at large: From the United States, Italy and Spain came samples of acute and convalescent COVID-19.

The sequencing sample was made of peripheral blood. The gene calls are TRBV7-2 and TRBJ1-2, with D possibly being TRBD1 (5 bases). The clonotype was recovered from a man in his fifties or sixties with active COVID-19. DNA of the CDR3: TGTGCCAGCAGCTTAGACGGGGGTTATGGCTACACCTTC. Its protein is CASSLDGGYGYTF.